This TCR beta chain was sequenced for a study of cytomegalovirus exposure and HLA in healthy donors. General study results and limits: Links to common viral pathogens appeared, in a later analysis, for several of the most significant clusters.

Notes on this clone: The antigen remains undetermined.

Germline-derived CDR1 and CDR2 are SNHLY and FYNNEI. The CDR3 is 17 residues long. V was trimmed by 4 bases and J by 1 base, leaving 17 bases between them. PCR employed 60 Vbeta and 13 Jbeta primers. TCRdb's table, derived via immunoSEQ multiplex PCR, lists solely in-frame clones and lacks some. The sample lists under 200,000 clones, roughly 84% seen once, with 0.38% in the top ten. The sample was PBMCs. This sequence originates from a boy younger than 10 in good health and CMV-seronegative. The J gene is TRBJ2-4, the V gene TRBV2; D gene uncertain. The CDR3 here is CASSGSFYPYAKNIQYF. DNA of the CDR3: TGTGCCAGCAGTGGAAGCTTCTACCCCTACGCCAAAAACATTCAGTACTTC. Drawing the rest from reference TRBV2 and TRBJ2-4, the complete variable domain is EPEVTQTPSHQVTQMGQEVILRCVPISNHLYFYWYRQILGQKVEFLVSFYNNEISEKSEIFDDQFSVERPDGSNFTLKIRSTKLEDSAMYFCASSGSFYPYAKNIQYFGAGTRLSVL.